This T cell receptor (beta chain) derives from a study of PD-1 blockade in classical Hodgkin lymphoma. The time point was: cycle 4 day 1 (C4D1), after 6 weeks of nivolumab. In every patient, relapse followed autologous stem cell transplantation, while exposure to brentuximab vedotin differed. Thawed PBMCs were the source of CD8+ T cells, obtained through magnetic negative selection. CDR1 and CDR2 from the germline V gene are SGHVS and FQNEAQ. V was pared by 3 bases and J by 3 bases, with 10 bases between. This CDR3 region has 14 residues. Here immunoSEQ multiplex PCR was the method, and the copy in TCRdb shows in-frame clones only, minus some. The sample includes about 15,000 clones, around 90% of them seen just once.

This material consisted of CD8+ T cells from blood, taken before the fourth cycle of nivolumab. The chain recombines TRBV7-8 with TRBJ2-3, with D possibly being TRBD2 (6 bases). The TCR originated in a human donor with classical Hodgkin lymphoma. The CDR3 DNA reads as TGTGCCAGCAGCTTTACCGGGAGAACAGATACGCAGTATTTT. Translation: CASSFTGRTDTQYF. The full variable domain, its missing parts supplied by reference TRBV7-8 and TRBJ2-3, is GAGVSQSPRYKVAKRGQDVALRCDPISGHVSLFWYQQALGQGPEFLTYFQNEAQLDKSGLPSDRFFAERPEGSVSTLKIQRTQQEDSAVYLCASSFTGRTDTQYFGPGTRLTVL.